Listed below are T cell receptor beta chains from one sample, sequenced in a study of cytomegalovirus exposure and HLA in healthy donors. The assay was immunoSEQ multiplex PCR, and TCRdb's table has in-frame clones only and misses some. The sample totals some 44,000 clones. The sequenced sample consisted of PBMCs. The receptors were sampled from a woman in her twenties or thirties in good health and CMV-seronegative. CDR3s include the opening cysteine and the closing phenylalanine or tryptophan. The D gene is left open where the match is weak.

d_call j_call v_call cdr3_aa cdr3_nt
NA TRBJ2-7 TRBV2 CASSDLITSNSYEQYF TGTGCCAGCAGTGATCTGATTACTAGCAACTCCTACGAGCAGTACTTC
TRBD2 TRBJ2-1 TRBV19 CASSILGTSDYEQFF TGTGCCAGTAGTATCTTGGGGACTAGCGATTATGAGCAGTTCTTC
TRBD1 TRBJ2-7 TRBV5-1 CASSPPQGTAYEQYF TGCGCCAGCAGTCCTCCACAGGGGACGGCCTACGAGCAGTACTTC
NA TRBJ2-7 TRBV28 CASSTPSQGHYEQYF TGTGCCAGCAGTACACCTTCCCAGGGACACTACGAGCAGTACTTC
TRBD1 TRBJ1-3 TRBV4-2 CASSQVAGGTIYF TGTGCCAGCAGCCAAGTGGCAGGGGGCACCATATATTTT
NA TRBJ2-1 TRBV27 CASSYRDYNEQFF TGTGCCAGCAGTTACCGGGATTACAATGAGCAGTTCTTC
NA TRBJ1-3 TRBV30 CAWSLGNTIYF TGTGCCTGGAGCCTTGGAAACACCATATATTTT
NA TRBJ2-2 TRBV6-1 CATMGGAHTGELFF TGTGCCACCATGGGGGGTGCCCACACCGGGGAGCTGTTTTTT
NA TRBJ1-5 TRBV27 CASSLIGGARLRDQPQHF TGTGCCAGCAGTCTAATCGGAGGCGCCCGGCTGAGGGATCAGCCCCAGCATTTT
TRBD2 TRBJ2-3 TRBV6-5 CASRPPAGGKNTQYF TGTGCCAGCAGACCGCCAGCGGGAGGTAAAAATACGCAGTATTTT
NA TRBJ1-1 TRBV7-3 CASSLTQGWTEAFF TGTGCCAGCAGCTTAACGCAGGGGTGGACTGAAGCTTTCTTT
TRBD1 TRBJ1-1 TRBV6-5 CASTTGSTEAFF TGTGCCAGTACGACAGGGAGCACTGAAGCTTTCTTT
NA TRBJ1-3 TRBV20-1 CSASRGNTIYF TGCAGTGCAAGCCGGGGAAACACCATATATTTT
NA TRBJ2-1 TRBV6-5 CASGNNEQFF TGTGCCTCAGGGAACAATGAGCAGTTCTTC
NA TRBJ2-7 TRBV11-1 CASSFDSSYEQYF TGTGCCAGCAGCTTCGACAGCTCCTACGAGCAGTACTTC
NA TRBJ1-2 TRBV7-2 CASSSNGQYYGYTF TGTGCCAGCAGCTCCAATGGACAGTACTATGGCTACACCTTC
TRBD1 TRBJ1-3 TRBV2 CASRTGGGNTIYF TGTGCCAGCCGAACAGGGGGTGGAAACACCATATATTTT
NA TRBJ2-7 TRBV29-1 CSVGTGLQTASEQYF TGCAGCGTTGGGACAGGACTACAAACTGCCTCCGAGCAGTACTTC
TRBD1 TRBJ2-7 TRBV5-1 CASSLVDRASYEQYF TGCGCCAGCAGCTTGGTTGACAGGGCCTCCTACGAGCAGTACTTC
NA TRBJ2-3 TRBV9 CASLGVESPDTQYF TGTGCCAGCCTCGGGGTAGAGTCTCCAGATACGCAGTATTTT
TRBD2 TRBJ2-1 TRBV7-9 CASSLDRLAGWYYNEQFF TGTGCCAGCAGCTTAGATCGACTAGCGGGATGGTACTACAATGAGCAGTTCTTC
NA TRBJ1-2 TRBV4-1 CASSQEVVRQDYGYTF TGCGCCAGCAGCCAAGAGGTAGTACGGCAGGATTATGGCTACACCTTC
NA TRBJ2-1 TRBV6-1 CASAGQVHEQFF TGTGCCAGCGCTGGCCAGGTCCATGAGCAGTTCTTC
NA TRBJ1-1 TRBV28 CASSTRDSDGGEAFF TGTGCCAGCAGTACCCGGGACTCGGACGGGGGGGAAGCTTTCTTT
NA TRBJ2-1 TRBV18 CASSPSGREQFF TGTGCCAGCTCACCGTCGGGTCGGGAGCAGTTCTTC